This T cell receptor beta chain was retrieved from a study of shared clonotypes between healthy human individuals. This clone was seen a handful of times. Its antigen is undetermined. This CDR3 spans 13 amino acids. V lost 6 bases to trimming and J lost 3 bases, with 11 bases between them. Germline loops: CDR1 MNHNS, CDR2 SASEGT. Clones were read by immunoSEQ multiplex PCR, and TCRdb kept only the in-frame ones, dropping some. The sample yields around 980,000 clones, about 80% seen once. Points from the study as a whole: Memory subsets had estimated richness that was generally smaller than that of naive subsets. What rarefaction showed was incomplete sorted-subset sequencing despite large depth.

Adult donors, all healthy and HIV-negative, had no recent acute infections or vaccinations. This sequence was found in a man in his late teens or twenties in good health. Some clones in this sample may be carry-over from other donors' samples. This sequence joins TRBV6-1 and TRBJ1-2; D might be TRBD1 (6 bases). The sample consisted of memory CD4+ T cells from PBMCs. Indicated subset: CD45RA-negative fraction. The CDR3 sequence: CASRTGIDYGYTF. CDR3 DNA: TGTGCCAGCAGAACAGGGATAGACTATGGCTACACCTTC.